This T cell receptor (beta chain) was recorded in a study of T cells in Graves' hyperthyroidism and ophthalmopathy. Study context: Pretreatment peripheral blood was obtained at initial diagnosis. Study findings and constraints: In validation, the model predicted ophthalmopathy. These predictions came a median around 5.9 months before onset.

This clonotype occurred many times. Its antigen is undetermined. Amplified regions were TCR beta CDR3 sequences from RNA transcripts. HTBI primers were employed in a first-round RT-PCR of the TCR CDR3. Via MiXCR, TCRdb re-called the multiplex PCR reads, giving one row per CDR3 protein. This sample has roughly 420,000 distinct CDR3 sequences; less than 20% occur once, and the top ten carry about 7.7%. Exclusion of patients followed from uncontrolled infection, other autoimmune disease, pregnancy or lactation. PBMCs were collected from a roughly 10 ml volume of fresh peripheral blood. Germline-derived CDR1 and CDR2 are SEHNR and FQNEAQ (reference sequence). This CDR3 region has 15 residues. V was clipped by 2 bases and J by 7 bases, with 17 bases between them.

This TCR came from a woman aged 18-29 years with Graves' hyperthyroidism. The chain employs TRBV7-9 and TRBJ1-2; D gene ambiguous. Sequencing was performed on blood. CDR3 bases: TGTGCCAGCAGCTTATTTCGGGAAGCAGAGGCTGGCTACACCTTC. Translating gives CASSLFREAEAGYTF.